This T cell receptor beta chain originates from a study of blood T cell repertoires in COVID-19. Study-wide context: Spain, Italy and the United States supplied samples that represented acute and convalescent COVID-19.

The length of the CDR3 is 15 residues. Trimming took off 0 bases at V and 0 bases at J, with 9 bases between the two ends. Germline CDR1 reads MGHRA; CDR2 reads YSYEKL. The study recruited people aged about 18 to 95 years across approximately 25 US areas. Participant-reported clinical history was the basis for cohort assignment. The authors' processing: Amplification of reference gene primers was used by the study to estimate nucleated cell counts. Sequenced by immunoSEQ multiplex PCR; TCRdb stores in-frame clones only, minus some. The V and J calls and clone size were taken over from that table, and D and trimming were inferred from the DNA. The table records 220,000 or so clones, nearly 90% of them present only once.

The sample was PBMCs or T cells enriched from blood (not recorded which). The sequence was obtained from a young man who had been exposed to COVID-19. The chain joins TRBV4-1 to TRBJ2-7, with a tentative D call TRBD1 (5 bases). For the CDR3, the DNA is TGCGCCAGCAGCCAAGATCGGCAGGGCTCCTACGAGCAGTACTTC. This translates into CASSQDRQGSYEQYF.